A single T cell receptor beta chain is shown here with its context. CDR1 LNHDA and CDR2 SQIVND come from the germline V gene (reference sequence). The CDR3 has 15 residues. Trimming took 5 bases from V and 9 from J, leaving 20 bases between them. The sample originates from a study of shared clonotypes between healthy human individuals. Generated by immunoSEQ multiplex PCR, the TCRdb table keeps only in-frame clones and is missing some. Of about 2.4 million clones listed, more than 90% are singletons. Sequencing input: naive CD4+ T cells sorted from blood. The subset is: CD45RA+ positively selected. V usage is TRBV19 and J usage is TRBJ2-1, with D perhaps TRBD2 (6 bases). The clonotype comes from a man aged 18 to 29 in good health. DNA of the CDR3: TGTGCCAGTAGTCCGCCGGGACTCCAGTCGACTGAGCAGTTCTTC. It encodes CASSPPGLQSTEQFF.